The present TCR beta chain was sequenced within a study of T-cell memory formation after mild COVID-19 (dated by TCRdb to about 2021). Regarding the study in general: TCR sequence clusters from the two donors were found to be largely donor specific. Longitudinal TCRalpha and TCRbeta repertoire sequencing tracked T-cell clones expanding and contracting after mild COVID-19 in two donors. Two young, previously healthy adult volunteers made up the cohort, one male and one female.

What the research found in general, with its limitations: From day 15 to 85, contracting clones showed balanced CD4/CD8 phenotypes, whereas a second wave of clones that expanded from day 15 to 37 leaned towards CD4+. The study included only a couple of mild cases, and larger cohorts that include severe cases with pre-infection samples were judged to be necessary. Some responding clones were detected in pre-infection memory, which suggested that pre-existing cross-reactive memory T cells had joined the SARS-CoV-2 response. Contracting CD4+ clones appeared mostly in the CM and EM memory subsets, whereas CD8+ clones were enriched in EMRA. SARS-CoV-2 specificity was not confirmed for the second-wave clones peaking on day 37.

The reads were generated on an Illumina NovaSeq 6000. cDNA libraries for TCRalpha and TCRbeta were prepared by 5'RACE using constant-segment primers, with sample barcodes and unique molecular identifiers added. Trizol reagent was used to extract RNA from every sample. Amplification of the libraries took two PCR steps, and the second step added a second sample barcode plus Illumina TruSeq adapters. Sequencing of libraries was performed on an Illumina NovaSeq with 2 x 150 bp paired-end reads. Per the authors' processing: Demultiplexing of reads and collapsing into UMI-guided consensus sequences were performed with migec v1.2.7. With mixcr v2.1.11, UMI consensuses were aligned to TRA and TRB V and J templates and assembled into clonotypes. Clonotypes were classified as expanded or contracted when called significant by both edgeR and NoisET, with noise models trained on biological replicates. For edgeR calls, the thresholds were a false discovery rate-adjusted p below 0.01 and a log2 fold-change of 1. As an exploratory analysis of dynamics, max-normalized trajectories of the 1000 most abundant clonotypes were examined with PCA combined with hierarchical clustering. The CD4 or CD8 phenotype of responding clones was assigned using the separately sequenced CD4+ and CD8+ repertoires. The public reads were quality trimmed at Q25 with fastp and then assembled into clones with MiXCR by TCRdb, keeping productive beta chains. CDR3 protein duplicates are merged, each entry listing the most common genes and DNA. What appears here as the V and J calls and clone size reflects TCRdb's work, not the paper's. The sample records a few hundred thousand distinct CDR3 sequences, roughly 14% of which are singletons. The ten largest clones add up to 22% of the sample.

PBMCs were isolated by Ficoll-Paque density gradient centrifugation. This clonotype was detected only a few times. This clone's antigen is unknown. No quality values exist for individual bases; no much larger clone is one base distant. V loses 3 bases of germline sequence and J loses 6 bases, and the interval between the two ends is 15 bases. The CDR3 sequence holds 15 residues, the cysteine and phenylalanine included. Of all the DNA, just the CDR3 is kept, 45 bases in frame from base 1. The source is a man aged 18 to 29 who had mild COVID-19 (a few samples of this study predate the infection). The sample titles of this study are shuffled in the database, so cell type and time point are left out; the donor was told from shared clones. Sequencing was done on a sample of PBMCs or a T cell subset sorted from them (not recorded which). The chain joins TRBV12-3 or TRBV12-4 to TRBJ1-5; the D gene remains uncertain. Read as DNA, the sequence is TGTGCCAGCAGTTTGGCTTCGACGGCCATTCAGCCCCAGCATTTT. Its protein product is CASSLASTAIQPQHF.